The following is a T cell receptor beta chain sequence with its context. The CDR3 is made up of 16 amino acids. Germline V gene lookup returns CDR1 MNHEY and CDR2 SVGAGI. Losses at the gene ends were 3 bases for V and 5 bases for J; bases not matched to a gene: 7. This sample is part of a study of blood T cell repertoires in COVID-19. Overall study: Sites across the United States, Italy and Spain contributed samples from acute and convalescent COVID-19. PBMCs, B-cell-depleted T cells, or T cells provided the cDNA or gDNA that made up the material.

In the authors' workflow: Estimated nucleated cell counts came from reference gene primer amplification. Repertoires were generated with immunoSEQ multiplex PCR, while TCRdb's copy carries only in-frame clones and drops some. The DNA gave D and trimming, while V, J and clone size come from that table. The profile shows roughly 140,000 clones, 86% of them singletons. The sample was peripheral blood. The genes are TRBV6-5 and TRBJ1-1; 12 positions agree with TRBD1. The TCR comes from a man in his sixties or seventies with acute or convalescent COVID-19. The CDR3 region has the DNA TGTGCCAGCAGTTATCCGGGACAGGGGGCGGTAACTGAAGCTTTCTTT. It encodes CASSYPGQGAVTEAFF.